These 21 T cell receptor beta chains were all obtained from the same sample, sequenced in a study of shared clonotypes between healthy human individuals. TCRdb's table, derived via immunoSEQ multiplex PCR, lists solely in-frame clones and lacks some. The top ten clones hold about 0.34% of a sample with more than 1.2 million clones, 98% of them seen once. Sequenced input: naive CD4+ T cells sorted from blood. This sample's subset: CD45RA+ positively selected. These receptors came from a man aged 30-40 years in good health.

J is TRBJ1-2 and V is TRBV18; TRBD1 matches at 9 bases. The CDR3 loop spans 15 amino acids. Germline V gene data show CDR1 as KGHSH and CDR2 as LQKENI. J gave up 3 bases and V 3 bases, and 5 bases lay outside the gene matches. CDR3 protein: CASSPGTGSDYGYTF. The CDR3 nucleotides read TGTGCCAGCTCACCCGGGACAGGGTCAGACTATGGCTACACCTTC.

The V gene is TRBV9, the J gene TRBJ2-1; no clear D gene. This CDR3 spans 13 amino acids. V dropped 4 bases and J dropped 7 bases, with 12 bases sitting between them. The germline V gene has CDR1 SGDLS and CDR2 YYNGEE. CDR3 region: CASSKRGVNEQFF. CDR3 in DNA: TGTGCCAGCAGCAAGAGAGGAGTAAATGAGCAGTTCTTC.

This chain links TRBV5-4 with TRBJ2-3; 10 positions match TRBD2. Germline CDR1 is SGHNT and CDR2 is YYREEE (reference sequence). J gave up 2 bases and V 4 bases, and 4 bases lay outside the gene matches. The CDR3 extends over 15 amino acids. The CDR3 here is CASSPTSGNTDTQYF. In DNA, the CDR3 is TGTGCCAGCAGCCCAACTAGCGGGAACACAGATACGCAGTATTTT.

The chain joins TRBV27 to TRBJ2-2; D is unresolved. Germline V gene sequence: CDR1 MNHEY, CDR2 SMNVEV (reference sequence). The CDR3 spans 15 residues. V dropped 5 bases and J dropped 1 base, with 11 bases sitting between them. The CDR3 DNA follows: TGTGCCAGCAGTCCCGCCACGTGGAACACCGGGGAGCTGTTTTTT. This codes for CASSPATWNTGELFF.

The J gene is TRBJ2-1, the V gene TRBV4-2, with D hard to call. Germline CDR1 LGHNA, CDR2 YNFKEQ. Trimming removed 2 bases from V and 9 bases from J, with 5 bases in between. The CDR3 is 11 residues long. The CDR3 region is CASSQHGEQFF. In DNA form, the CDR3 reads TGTGCCAGCAGCCAACACGGTGAGCAGTTCTTC.

The rearrangement joins TRBV7-2 to TRBJ2-1; D unclear. Germline CDR1 and CDR2: SGHTA and FQGNSA. V was cut by 4 bases and J by 0 bases, with 10 bases left in between. This CDR3 region has 15 residues. CDR3 residues: CASSSAASSYNEQFF. The CDR3 nucleotides read TGTGCCAGCAGCTCCGCGGCTAGCTCCTACAATGAGCAGTTCTTC.

This clone was observed once. The gene calls are TRBV5-1 and TRBJ2-3; 7 bases are shared with TRBD2. The CDR3 is 14 amino acids. Per the germline V gene, CDR1 is SGHRS and CDR2 is YFSETQ. V trimming: 2 bases; J trimming: 2 bases; junction bases outside the gene matches: 2. The CDR3 DNA sequence: TGCGCCAGCAGCTTACTAGCGCTCACAGATACGCAGTATTTT. It translates to CASSLLALTDTQYF.

The chain employs TRBV27 and TRBJ2-1; perhaps D is TRBD1 or TRBD2 (5 bases each). V was pared by 1 base and J by 5 bases, with 6 bases between. Germline V CDR1 and CDR2: MNHEY, SMNVEV (reference sequence). The CDR3 covers 13 residues. The CDR3, as DNA: TGTGCCAGCAGTTTATGGGGGAACAATGAGCAGTTCTTC. Its protein is CASSLWGNNEQFF.

This chain uses TRBV30 with TRBJ1-5; D is perhaps TRBD1 (5 bases). The V gene's germline CDR1 is GTSNPN and CDR2 SVGIG (reference sequence). The CDR3 length is 12 residues. With 5 bases removed from V and 3 bases from J, the gap between germline ends came to 8 bases. CDR3: CAWGGDNQPQHF. CDR3 DNA sequence: TGTGCCTGGGGGGGGGACAATCAGCCCCAGCATTTT.

The chain carries TRBV2 and TRBJ2-7; D gene uncertain. The ends were cut back, 3 bases at V and 11 bases at J, with 23 bases in the middle. The CDR3 extends over 15 amino acids. Germline-derived CDR1 and CDR2 are SNHLY and FYNNEI. The DNA for the CDR3 is TGTGCCAGCAGTGATATCCGGGTATCGGAGATCACGGAGTACTTC. Residues: CASSDIRVSEITEYF.

The chain recombines TRBV25-1 with TRBJ1-2, with 8 bases matching TRBD1. The CDR3 runs 18 residues. CDR1 is MGHDK, CDR2 SYGVNS, per germline. V trimming: 7 bases; J trimming: 7 bases; junction bases outside the gene matches: 23. CDR3 loop: CASTPGGSLPLIPGGYTF. CDR3 bases: TGTGCCAGCACGCCAGGGGGCTCCCTTCCCCTCATCCCAGGTGGCTACACCTTC.

CDR3 loop: CASSQVWAGEQYF. The DNA of the CDR3 is TGTGCCAGCAGCCAAGTTTGGGCTGGGGAGCAGTACTTC. The V gene is TRBV14, the J gene TRBJ2-7, with D unresolved. Looked up from germline, CDR1 is SGHDN and CDR2 is FVKESK. This CDR3 has 13 amino acids. Trimming took off 1 base at V and 7 bases at J, with 11 bases between the two ends.

The gene calls are TRBV19 and TRBJ2-7, with 10 nucleotides matching TRBD2. Per the germline V gene, CDR1 is LNHDA and CDR2 is SQIVND (reference sequence). V gave up 7 bases and J gave up 1 base; unmatched junction bases: 1. The CDR3 contains 13 residues. The CDR3 nucleotides read TGTGCCAGTACGACTAGCGGGTCCTACGAGCAGTACTTC. Translation gives CASTTSGSYEQYF.

The sample holds one count of this clone. This chain links TRBV2 with TRBJ1-5, with no clear D. Germline V gives CDR1 SNHLY, CDR2 FYNNEI. The CDR3 is 15 amino acids. The V end lost 3 bases, the J end lost 3 bases, and 12 bases lay between the germline ends. CDR3 amino acids: CASSEAGQLNQPQHF. The CDR3 region has the DNA TGTGCCAGCAGTGAGGCAGGTCAACTCAATCAGCCCCAGCATTTT.

This chain connects TRBV6-5 to TRBJ2-1, with D perhaps assigned TRBD1 or TRBD2 (5 bases each). The CDR3 loop spans 16 amino acids. Germline-derived CDR1 and CDR2 are MNHEY and SVGAGI. V lost 4 bases and J 9 bases, leaving 22 bases between the germline ends. The CDR3 DNA reads as TGTGCCAGCAGTTTCCCACCGGGACCCCAAGGTCTTGAGCAGTTCTTC. Encoded protein: CASSFPPGPQGLEQFF.

The rearrangement links TRBV7-9 to TRBJ2-2, with 9 positions matching TRBD2. V was pared by 8 bases and J by 5 bases, with 9 bases of the junction left unmatched. This CDR3 contains 15 residues. Germline V lookup: CDR1 SEHNR, CDR2 FQNEAQ (reference sequence). CDR3 bases: TGTGCCAGCCTCGCGCGGGCGGGAGGGACCGGGGAGCTGTTTTTT. It is translated as CASLARAGGTGELFF. Full variable domain (missing parts from reference TRBV7-9 and TRBJ2-2): DTGVSQNPRHKITKRGQNVTFRCDPISEHNRLYWYRQTLGQGPEFLTYFQNEAQLEKSRLLSDRFSAERPKGSFSTLEIQRTEQGDSAMYLCASLARAGGTGELFFGEGSRLTVL.

The rearrangement joins TRBV6-5 to TRBJ2-7; 7 bases match TRBD2. CDR1 MNHEY and CDR2 SVGAGI come from the germline V gene. There are 13 residues in the CDR3. The V segment lost 7 bases and the J segment 2 bases; nucleotides outside the gene matches: 5. In nucleotides, the CDR3 is TGTGCCAGCAAGTCGGGGGGAGCCTACGAGCAGTACTTC. Protein: CASKSGGAYEQYF.

The V gene is TRBV5-1, the J gene TRBJ1-5; D remains unclear. The V gene's germline CDR1 is SGHRS and CDR2 YFSETQ. This CDR3 region has 14 residues. Trimming stripped 0 bases from V and 10 bases from J, with 14 bases between. CDR3 coding DNA: TGCGCCAGCAGCTTGGAATACCATAGATCTCCCCAGCATTTT. Its protein product is CASSLEYHRSPQHF.

A remark on this clone: The junction differs from germline at one of its ends, possibly a read error. The CDR3 DNA follows: TGTGCCACTAGTAGCGGGCGCTACGAGCAGTACTTC. Translation gives CATSSGRYEQYF. V is TRBV19 and J is TRBJ2-7, with 7 nucleotides matching TRBD2. Germline V CDR1 and CDR2: LNHDA, SQIVND (reference sequence). CDR3 length: 12 residues.

Comments on this clone: The sample holds other DNA sequences that translate to the same CDR3. The rearrangement joins TRBV11-3 to TRBJ2-1; 7 bases match TRBD1. The CDR3 loop spans 12 amino acids. The V gene's germline CDR1 is SGHNT and CDR2 YENEEA. J gave up 7 bases and V 5 bases, and 2 bases lay outside the gene matches. CDR3 in amino acids: CASSPTGNEQFF. The DNA of the CDR3 is TGTGCCAGCAGCCCGACAGGGAATGAGCAGTTCTTC.

The rearrangement links TRBV11-3 to TRBJ2-6; D unresolved. V lost 1 base to trimming and J lost 0 bases, with 7 bases between them. The CDR3 runs 16 residues. Germline V gives CDR1 SGHNT, CDR2 YENEEA. The CDR3 DNA reads TGTGCCAGCAGCTTAGGGGGTGCCTCTGGGGCCAACGTCCTGACTTTC. This encodes CASSLGGASGANVLTF.